Listed below are T cell receptor beta chains from one sample, sequenced in a study of technical replicates of blood from several donors. Clones were sequenced by immunoSEQ multiplex PCR, and TCRdb holds only the in-frame ones, with some missing. The data hold about 83,000 clones, with roughly nine tenths observed a single time. The sample taken for sequencing was T cells isolated from PBMCs. The receptors originated from a human donor in good health. Both conserved end residues are part of each CDR3. Each record gives: CDR3 DNA, CDR3 protein, D gene, V gene, J gene, clone size. The D gene is left open where the match is weak. The size entry is marked missing in some rows and otherwise reads once, few, many or a size class.

TGTGCCAGCAGCTTAGAGCACACTGAAGCTTTCTTT	CASSLEHTEAFF	.	TRBV7-9	TRBJ1-1	.
TGTGTCAGAAGCTTCTGGTTGCGCAATGAGCAGTTCTTC	CVRSFWLRNEQFF	.	TRBV7-5	TRBJ2-1	few
TGTGCCATCACCGAGGACAGAGATTACGAGCAGTACTTC	CAITEDRDYEQYF	.	TRBV10-3	TRBJ2-7	.
TGTGCCAGCAGTTATGCAGGGCTGTCGGTCGAGCAGTACTTC	CASSYAGLSVEQYF	.	TRBV6-5	TRBJ2-7	.
TGTGCCAGCAGTTCTAGCGGGAGGCCCGGGGAGCTGTTTTTT	CASSSSGRPGELFF	TRBD2	TRBV6-5	TRBJ2-2	.
TGTGCCAGCAGCCCCGCGGTGTACCGACGCCAAGAGACCCAGTACTTC	CASSPAVYRRQETQYF	.	TRBV11-3	TRBJ2-5	.
TGCAGCGTTCGGTCGGGAGGGAGAATTGGAGAGACCCAGTACTTC	CSVRSGGRIGETQYF	TRBD2	TRBV29-1	TRBJ2-5	.
TGTGCCAGTAGTAACTTTTACAATGAGCAGTTCTTC	CASSNFYNEQFF	.	TRBV19	TRBJ2-1	.
TGTGCCAGTAGTCCCGCCTACAGGGGCGAGCAGTACTTC	CASSPAYRGEQYF	TRBD1	TRBV19	TRBJ2-7	.
TGCAGCGTGGGGAGATTAGAGGGGGTGGACAATGAGCAGTTCTTC	CSVGRLEGVDNEQFF	.	TRBV29-1	TRBJ2-1	.
TGTGCCAGCAGTGTAGTATGGACAGGGGGTACCAACTATGGCTACACCTTC	CASSVVWTGGTNYGYTF	TRBD1	TRBV6-1	TRBJ1-2	.
TGTGCCAGCAGTTACGGGAGAGGAAGCTATGAGCAGTTCTTC	CASSYGRGSYEQFF	.	TRBV6-6	TRBJ2-1	.
TGCGCCAGCAGCCAAGAACTGGGACAGCCCCTCTTC	CASSQELGQPLF	TRBD1	TRBV4-1	TRBJ2-1	.
TGTGCCAGCAGCCGCGAGACAGGGTTAGATGGCTACACCTTC	CASSRETGLDGYTF	TRBD1	TRBV7-9	TRBJ1-2	once
TGTGCCAGCAGTGAATCGGCTAGCGGGAGAGGTGGGGAGACCCAGTACTTC	CASSESASGRGGETQYF	TRBD2	TRBV25-1	TRBJ2-5	.
TGCGCCAGCAGCCCCCGCCGCGCGCTGGCACAGGTCTTCTCCTACGAGCAGTACTTC	CASSPRRALAQVFSYEQYF	.	TRBV4-1	TRBJ2-7	.
TGTGCCAGCAGCCTACCCGACAGCTACTATGGCTACACCTTC	CASSLPDSYYGYTF	.	TRBV4-2	TRBJ1-2	.
TGTGCCAGCAGAAGTCGCGGGGTAGCCAAAAACATTCAGTACTTC	CASRSRGVAKNIQYF	.	TRBV6-5	TRBJ2-4	.
TGTGCCAGCAGCGTCTCTCCGGGCAGGGCAAACACTGAAGCTTTCTTT	CASSVSPGRANTEAFF	.	TRBV7-2	TRBJ1-1	.
TGTGCCTGGAGTGTACGGGACAGGGCCTCTGGCTACACCTTC	CAWSVRDRASGYTF	TRBD1	TRBV30	TRBJ1-2	.